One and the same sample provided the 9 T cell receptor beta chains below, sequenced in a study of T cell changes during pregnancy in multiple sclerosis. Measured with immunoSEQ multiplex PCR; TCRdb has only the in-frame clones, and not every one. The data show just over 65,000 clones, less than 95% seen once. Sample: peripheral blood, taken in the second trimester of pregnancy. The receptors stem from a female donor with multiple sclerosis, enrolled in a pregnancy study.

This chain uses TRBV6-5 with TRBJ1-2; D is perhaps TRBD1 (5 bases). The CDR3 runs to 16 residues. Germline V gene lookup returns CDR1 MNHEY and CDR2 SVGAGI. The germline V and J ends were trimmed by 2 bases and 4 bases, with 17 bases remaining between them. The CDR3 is CASSYDGGGLVYGYTF. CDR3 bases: TGTGCCAGCAGTTACGACGGCGGGGGACTTGTCTATGGCTACACCTTC.

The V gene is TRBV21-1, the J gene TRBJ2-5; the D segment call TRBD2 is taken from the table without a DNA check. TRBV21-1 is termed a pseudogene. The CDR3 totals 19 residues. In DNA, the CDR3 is TGTGCCAGCAGCAAAGAAAACCTTCCGGGACTAGCGGGCGCAGAGACCCAGTACTTC. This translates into CASSKENLPGLAGAETQYF.

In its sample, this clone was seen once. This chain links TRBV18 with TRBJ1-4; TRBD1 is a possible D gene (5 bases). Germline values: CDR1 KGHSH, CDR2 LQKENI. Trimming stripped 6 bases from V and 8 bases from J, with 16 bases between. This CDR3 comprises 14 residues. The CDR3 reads CASSRAGMGEKLFF. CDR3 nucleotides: TGTGCCAGCTCGCGAGCAGGGATGGGGGAAAAACTGTTTTTT.

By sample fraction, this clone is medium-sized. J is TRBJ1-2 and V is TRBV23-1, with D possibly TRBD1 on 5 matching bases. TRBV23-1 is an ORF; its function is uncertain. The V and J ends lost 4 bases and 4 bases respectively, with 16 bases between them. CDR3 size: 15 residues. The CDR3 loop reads CASSRGRVMSYGYTF. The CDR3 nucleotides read TGCGCCAGCAGTCGGGGCCGAGTTATGAGCTATGGCTACACCTTC.

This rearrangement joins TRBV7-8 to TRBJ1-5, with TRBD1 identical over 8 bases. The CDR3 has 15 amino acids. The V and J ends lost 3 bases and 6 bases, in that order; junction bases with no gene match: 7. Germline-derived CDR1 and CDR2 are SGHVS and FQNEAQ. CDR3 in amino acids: CASSLRTGGSQPQHF. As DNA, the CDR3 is TGTGCCAGCAGCTTGCGAACAGGGGGTAGTCAGCCCCAGCATTTT.

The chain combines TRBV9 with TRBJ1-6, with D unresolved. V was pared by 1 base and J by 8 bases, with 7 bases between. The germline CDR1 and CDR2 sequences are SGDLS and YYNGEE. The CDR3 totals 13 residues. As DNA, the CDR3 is TGTGCCAGCAGCGTAACCGCAGATTCACCCCTCCACTTT. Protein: CASSVTADSPLHF.

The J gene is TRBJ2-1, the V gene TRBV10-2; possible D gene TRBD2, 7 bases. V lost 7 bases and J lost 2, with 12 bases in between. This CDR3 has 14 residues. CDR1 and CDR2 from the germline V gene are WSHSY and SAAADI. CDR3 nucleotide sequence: TGCGCCAGCACCGCCGGGGGGCCCTACAATGAGCAGTTCTTC. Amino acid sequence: CASTAGGPYNEQFF.

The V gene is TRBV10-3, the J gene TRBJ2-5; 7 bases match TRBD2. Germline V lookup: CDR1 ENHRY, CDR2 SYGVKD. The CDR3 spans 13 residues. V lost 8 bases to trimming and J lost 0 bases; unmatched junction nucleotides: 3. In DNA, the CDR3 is TGTGCCATCGTCGGGGGGTACCAAGAGACCCAGTACTTC. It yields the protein CAIVGGYQETQYF.

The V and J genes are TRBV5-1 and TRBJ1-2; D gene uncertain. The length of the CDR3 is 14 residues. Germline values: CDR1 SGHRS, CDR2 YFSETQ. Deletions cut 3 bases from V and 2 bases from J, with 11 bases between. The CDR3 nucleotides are TGCGCCAGCAGCTCCTACGGGGAGAACTATGGCTACACCTTC. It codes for CASSSYGENYGYTF.